Listed below are T cell receptor beta chains from one sample, sequenced in a study of cytomegalovirus exposure and HLA in healthy donors. The assay was immunoSEQ multiplex PCR, and TCRdb's table has in-frame clones only and misses some. The sample comprises a few hundred thousand clones, about 82% of which are singletons, and 2.5% to 3% rests with the top ten. Sequenced input: PBMCs. Receptors were obtained from a man younger than 40 in good health and CMV-seronegative. Each CDR3 is given with its conserved first and last residue. Clone size is given for some rows only: seen once, a few or many times, or a class if the clone is expanded.

>-|TRBV4-3|TRBJ1-4
CASSQEARGSEKLFF
>few|TRBV7-9|TRBJ2-7
CASSQPGSEQYF
>-|TRBV21-1|TRBJ1-5
CASSKKRRGQGGHQPQHF
>-|TRBV7-9|TRBJ1-2
CSSSFAGTGVYVGYTF
>once|TRBV5-1|TRBJ1-1
CASSGGTGGYTEAFF
>-|TRBV7-2|TRBJ1-2
CASSFRGIPSGYTF
>once|TRBV12-5|TRBJ2-7
CASGSGTGFDEQYF
>-|TRBV4-1|TRBJ1-1
CASSSQDRGLTEAFF
>-|TRBV4-1|TRBJ1-3
CASRPPGQGRNTIYF
>once|TRBV4-1|TRBJ1-3
CASSLRPARDRVGNTIYF
>once|TRBV7-9|TRBJ2-5
CASSFPIQETQYF
>-|TRBV29-1|TRBJ2-5
CSVEGGRRGQETQYF
>-|TRBV2|TRBJ2-2
CASRDRGYTGELFF
>-|TRBV6-4|TRBJ2-7
CASIRGTYEQYF
>-|TRBV28|TRBJ1-2
CASSDRTGYGYTF
>-|TRBV4-3|TRBJ2-3
CASSQGGPSGTDTQYF
>-|TRBV7-3|TRBJ2-3
CASSGRDRGADTQYF
>-|TRBV9|TRBJ2-5
CASSVGAGRETQYF
>-|TRBV2|TRBJ1-5
CASSDRTGGVNQPQHF
>-|TRBV7-9|TRBJ1-1
CASSSTGEAFF
>-|TRBV5-4|TRBJ2-7
CASSLDGTGGLEQYF
>-|TRBV9|TRBJ2-5
CASTPRGVQETQYF
>-|TRBV5-6|TRBJ1-5
CASSISGNQPQHF
>-|TRBV6-1|TRBJ2-7
CASSRQISYEQYF
>once|TRBV5-1|TRBJ2-1
CASSLVGVGGVDEQFF
>-|TRBV7-9|TRBJ1-1
CASSLGQGENTEAFF
>once|TRBV14|TRBJ1-2
CASSLSRTGSYTF
>-|TRBV5-1|TRBJ1-1
CASSLAGQSHTEAFF